This is a list of T cell receptor beta chains from one sample in a study of Graves' ophthalmopathy and Graves' hyperthyroidism. TCRdb independently ran MiXCR on the multiplex PCR reads; one entry per CDR3 protein. The sample lists about 740,000 distinct CDR3 sequences; 35% to 50% were seen once. The specimen sequenced was peripheral blood. The receptors were sampled from an adult man with Graves' ophthalmopathy. Both conserved end residues are part of each CDR3. D genes are given only for firm matches. Rows give clone size only sometimes, using once, few, many, or a class for an expanded clone.

j_gene: TRBJ1-2; d_gene: NA; abundance: many; v_gene: TRBV29-1; CDR3aa: CSADSPPGPYGYTF; CDR3nt: TGCAGCGCCGACTCCCCTCCGGGACCCTATGGCTATACCTTC
j_gene: TRBJ2-1; d_gene: TRBD2; abundance: NA; v_gene: TRBV25-1; CDR3aa: CASSRGGLASYNEQFF; CDR3nt: TGTGCCAGCAGCCGGGGGGGACTCGCCTCCTACAATGAGCAGTTCTTC
j_gene: TRBJ1-5; d_gene: TRBD1; abundance: NA; v_gene: TRBV24-1; CDR3aa: CATSDPGTGTVNQPQHF; CDR3nt: TGTGCCACCAGTGACCCAGGGACAGGCACCGTCAATCAGCCCCAGCATTTT
j_gene: TRBJ2-5; d_gene: TRBD1; abundance: NA; v_gene: TRBV7-2; CDR3aa: CASSQTGGVGETQYF; CDR3nt: TGTGCCAGCAGCCAGACAGGGGGCGTAGGAGAGACCCAGTACTTC
j_gene: TRBJ2-7; d_gene: NA; abundance: few; v_gene: TRBV11-1; CDR3aa: CASSLAQGNSYEQYF; CDR3nt: TGTGCCAGCAGCTTAGCGCAGGGGAACTCCTACGAGCAGTACTTC
j_gene: TRBJ2-2; d_gene: NA; abundance: NA; v_gene: TRBV12-3/TRBV12-4; CDR3aa: CASSPAGGGPGELFF; CDR3nt: TGTGCCAGCAGTCCCGCCGGCGGGGGCCCCGGGGAGCTGTTTTTT
j_gene: TRBJ2-3; d_gene: NA; abundance: NA; v_gene: TRBV29-1; CDR3aa: CSVEDGRRATSTDTQYF; CDR3nt: TGCAGCGTTGAAGACGGGCGGCGGGCCACTAGCACAGATACGCAGTATTTT
j_gene: TRBJ2-5; d_gene: TRBD1; abundance: NA; v_gene: TRBV3-1; CDR3aa: CASSRGQGRWETQYF; CDR3nt: TGTGCCAGCAGCCGCGGACAGGGGCGTTGGGAGACCCAGTACTTC
j_gene: TRBJ2-7; d_gene: NA; abundance: NA; v_gene: TRBV5-5; CDR3aa: CASSLPGITYEQYF; CDR3nt: TGTGCCAGCAGCCTCCCCGGTATAACCTACGAGCAGTACTTC
j_gene: TRBJ2-5; d_gene: TRBD2; abundance: NA; v_gene: TRBV10-3; CDR3aa: CAISTTGGQYF; CDR3nt: TGTGCCATCAGTACTACCGGGGGGCAGTACTTC
j_gene: TRBJ2-6; d_gene: NA; abundance: many; v_gene: TRBV12-3/TRBV12-4; CDR3aa: CASRDDSGANVLTF; CDR3nt: TGTGCCAGCAGGGACGATTCTGGGGCCAACGTCCTGACTTTC
j_gene: TRBJ1-5; d_gene: TRBD1; abundance: few; v_gene: TRBV29-1; CDR3aa: CSAWTGDQPQHF; CDR3nt: TGCAGCGCTTGGACAGGGGATCAGCCCCAGCATTTT
j_gene: TRBJ2-5; d_gene: TRBD2; abundance: NA; v_gene: TRBV19; CDR3aa: CAWSVGLAGSETQYF; CDR3nt: TGTGCCTGGAGTGTTGGGCTAGCGGGATCGGAGACCCAGTACTTC
j_gene: TRBJ2-5; d_gene: NA; abundance: many; v_gene: TRBV7-6; CDR3aa: CASSLGVAGTQYF; CDR3nt: TGTGCCAGCAGCTTAGGGGTGGCGGGGACCCAGTACTTC
j_gene: TRBJ1-1; d_gene: NA; abundance: once; v_gene: TRBV25-1; CDR3aa: CASSLSGIMNTEAFF; CDR3nt: TGTGCCAGCAGTTTAAGTGGAATCATGAACACTGAAGCTTTCTTT
j_gene: TRBJ2-7; d_gene: NA; abundance: NA; v_gene: TRBV5-6; CDR3aa: CASSLMVLNYEQYF; CDR3nt: TGTGCCAGCAGCTTGATGGTCTTGAACTACGAGCAGTACTTC
j_gene: TRBJ2-2; d_gene: TRBD1; abundance: NA; v_gene: TRBV19; CDR3aa: CASSRRQGRSGELFF; CDR3nt: TGTGCCAGTAGTAGGAGACAGGGTCGCTCTGGGGAGCTGTTTTTT
j_gene: TRBJ1-2; d_gene: NA; abundance: NA; v_gene: TRBV29-1; CDR3aa: CSVEQNDYGYTF; CDR3nt: TGCAGCGTTGAACAAAACGACTACGGCTACACCTTC
j_gene: TRBJ2-5; d_gene: TRBD2; abundance: few; v_gene: TRBV2; CDR3aa: CASSGTSGGFQYF; CDR3nt: TGTGCCAGCAGTGGGACTAGCGGGGGTTTCCAGTACTTC
j_gene: TRBJ2-7; d_gene: NA; abundance: few; v_gene: TRBV2; CDR3aa: CASSWGQGIGEQYF; CDR3nt: TGTGCCAGCAGTTGGGGGCAGGGGATAGGCGAGCAGTACTTC
j_gene: TRBJ1-4; d_gene: NA; abundance: NA; v_gene: TRBV12-3/TRBV12-4; CDR3aa: CASRIQGDNEKLFF; CDR3nt: TGTGCCAGCAGGATACAGGGAGATAATGAAAAACTGTTTTTT
j_gene: TRBJ1-2; d_gene: NA; abundance: few; v_gene: TRBV7-2; CDR3aa: CASSPIERTVGYGYTF; CDR3nt: TGTGCCAGCAGCCCTATCGAAAGGACCGTGGGGTATGGCTACACCTTC
j_gene: TRBJ1-5; d_gene: TRBD1; abundance: NA; v_gene: TRBV24-1; CDR3aa: CASSFGTGDLSNQPQHF; CDR3nt: TGTGCCAGCAGCTTCGGGACAGGGGACCTTAGCAATCAGCCCCAGCATTTT
j_gene: TRBJ2-7; d_gene: TRBD1; abundance: NA; v_gene: TRBV20-1; CDR3aa: CSARAGTAYEQYF; CDR3nt: TGCAGTGCCCGGGCAGGGACAGCCTACGAGCAGTACTTC
j_gene: TRBJ2-7; d_gene: TRBD2; abundance: NA; v_gene: TRBV20-1; CDR3aa: CSVQRLAGEQYF; CDR3nt: TGCAGTGTCCAAAGACTAGCGGGTGAGCAGTACTTC
j_gene: TRBJ2-3; d_gene: NA; abundance: NA; v_gene: TRBV2; CDR3aa: CACTGGTTDTQYF; CDR3nt: TGTGCCTGCACTGGGGGTACCACAGATACGCAGTATTTT
j_gene: TRBJ2-5; d_gene: NA; abundance: NA; v_gene: TRBV7-9; CDR3aa: CASSENPQKYF; CDR3nt: TGTGCCAGCAGCGAGAACCCACAGAAGTACTTC
j_gene: TRBJ2-7; d_gene: TRBD2; abundance: NA; v_gene: TRBV20-1; CDR3aa: CSAASGRDSYEQYF; CDR3nt: TGCAGTGCCGCAAGCGGGAGGGACTCCTACGAGCAGTACTTC
j_gene: TRBJ1-5; d_gene: NA; abundance: NA; v_gene: TRBV24-1; CDR3aa: CATSRPESGGNQPQHF; CDR3nt: TGTGCCACCAGCAGACCCGAATCGGGGGGCAATCAGCCCCAGCATTTT
j_gene: TRBJ2-5; d_gene: NA; abundance: many; v_gene: TRBV7-2; CDR3aa: CASSLYDGETQYF; CDR3nt: TGTGCCAGCAGCTTATACGATGGGGAGACCCAGTACTTC
j_gene: TRBJ2-2; d_gene: TRBD2; abundance: once; v_gene: TRBV9; CDR3aa: CASSERTSGELFF; CDR3nt: TGTGCCAGCAGCGAACGGACTAGCGGGGAGCTGTTTTTT
j_gene: TRBJ1-6; d_gene: NA; abundance: NA; v_gene: TRBV4-1; CDR3aa: CASSQVFYGYNSPLHF; CDR3nt: TGCGCCAGCAGCCAAGTGTTTTACGGGTATAATTCACCCCTCCACTTT
j_gene: TRBJ1-1; d_gene: NA; abundance: many; v_gene: TRBV20-1; CDR3aa: CSAEAGDDTEAFF; CDR3nt: TGCAGTGCCGAAGCAGGGGATGACACTGAAGCTTTCTTT
j_gene: TRBJ1-2; d_gene: NA; abundance: NA; v_gene: TRBV20-1; CDR3aa: CSAPMGGGRNYGYTF; CDR3nt: TGCAGTGCCCCAATGGGGGGGGGGCGTAACTATGGCTACACCTTC
j_gene: TRBJ2-5; d_gene: TRBD2; abundance: NA; v_gene: TRBV7-2; CDR3aa: CASSLAGGRIGTQDF; CDR3nt: TGTGCCAGCAGCTTAGCTGGCGGGAGGATCGGGACCCAGGACTTC
j_gene: TRBJ2-7; d_gene: TRBD2; abundance: NA; v_gene: TRBV10-3; CDR3aa: CASSPERDLTREQYF; CDR3nt: TGTGCCAGCAGCCCGGAGCGGGACCTCACGAGGGAGCAGTACTTC
j_gene: TRBJ1-5; d_gene: NA; abundance: NA; v_gene: TRBV7-9; CDR3aa: CASSLAGVGEDQPQHF; CDR3nt: TGTGCCAGCAGCTTAGCGGGGGTCGGGGAGGATCAGCCCCAGCATTTT
j_gene: TRBJ1-1; d_gene: NA; abundance: NA; v_gene: TRBV29-1; CDR3aa: CSVESNLNTEAFF; CDR3nt: TGCAGCGTCGAAAGTAATTTGAACACTGAAGCTTTCTTT
j_gene: TRBJ1-2; d_gene: TRBD1; abundance: NA; v_gene: TRBV29-1; CDR3aa: CSVRGTGGGYTF; CDR3nt: TGCAGCGTTCGTGGGACAGGGGGTGGCTACACCTTC
j_gene: TRBJ1-4; d_gene: NA; abundance: few; v_gene: TRBV20-1; CDR3aa: CSARVGLEEKLFF; CDR3nt: TGCAGTGCTAGAGTAGGGTTAGAAGAAAAACTGTTTTTT
j_gene: TRBJ1-1; d_gene: NA; abundance: NA; v_gene: TRBV7-9; CDR3aa: CASSGPEVAGGSEAFF; CDR3nt: TGTGCCAGCAGCGGACCGGAGGTAGCGGGAGGGTCTGAAGCTTTCTTT
j_gene: TRBJ1-2; d_gene: NA; abundance: NA; v_gene: TRBV7-2; CDR3aa: CASSRSGRVTHGYTF; CDR3nt: TGTGCCAGCAGCCGTTCGGGACGGGTCACCCATGGCTACACCTTC
j_gene: TRBJ2-5; d_gene: NA; abundance: NA; v_gene: TRBV10-3; CDR3aa: CASSYSRERGETQYF; CDR3nt: TGTGCCAGCAGTTACTCGCGGGAGAGGGGGGAGACCCAGTACTTC
j_gene: TRBJ2-7; d_gene: NA; abundance: NA; v_gene: TRBV2; CDR3aa: CASSSDSWYEQYF; CDR3nt: TGTGCCAGCAGTTCGGACTCCTGGTACGAGCAGTACTTC
j_gene: TRBJ1-2; d_gene: NA; abundance: many; v_gene: TRBV2; CDR3aa: CASSGQALYNGYTF; CDR3nt: TGTGCCAGCAGTGGACAGGCCCTTTACAATGGCTACACCTTC
j_gene: TRBJ1-2; d_gene: NA; abundance: once; v_gene: TRBV2; CDR3aa: CASVPGQIYGYTF; CDR3nt: TGTGCCAGCGTCCCTGGACAAATCTATGGCTACACCTTC
j_gene: TRBJ2-5; d_gene: NA; abundance: NA; v_gene: TRBV25-1; CDR3aa: CASSARPRSSPKTQYF; CDR3nt: TGTGCCAGCAGTGCTAGGCCTCGCAGTAGCCCAAAGACCCAGTACTTC
j_gene: TRBJ2-7; d_gene: TRBD2; abundance: few; v_gene: TRBV6-5; CDR3aa: CASMVQAGSIHEQYF; CDR3nt: TGTGCCAGCATGGTCCAAGCGGGATCTATCCACGAGCAGTACTTC
j_gene: TRBJ1-5; d_gene: NA; abundance: NA; v_gene: TRBV20-1; CDR3aa: CSAGSGYSNQPQHF; CDR3nt: TGCAGTGCCGGGTCTGGGTATAGCAATCAGCCCCAGCATTTT
j_gene: TRBJ1-1; d_gene: TRBD1; abundance: NA; v_gene: TRBV7-8; CDR3aa: CASSQLQGDTEAFF; CDR3nt: TGTGCCAGTTCCCAGTTACAGGGGGACACTGAAGCTTTCTTT
j_gene: TRBJ1-3; d_gene: NA; abundance: NA; v_gene: TRBV12-3/TRBV12-4; CDR3aa: CASSLTQTGNTIYF; CDR3nt: TGTGCCAGCAGTTTGACACAGACTGGAAACACCATATATTTT
j_gene: TRBJ1-2; d_gene: TRBD1; abundance: many; v_gene: TRBV11-2; CDR3aa: CASQGAEGYTF; CDR3nt: TGTGCCAGCCAGGGGGCAGAGGGCTACACCTTC